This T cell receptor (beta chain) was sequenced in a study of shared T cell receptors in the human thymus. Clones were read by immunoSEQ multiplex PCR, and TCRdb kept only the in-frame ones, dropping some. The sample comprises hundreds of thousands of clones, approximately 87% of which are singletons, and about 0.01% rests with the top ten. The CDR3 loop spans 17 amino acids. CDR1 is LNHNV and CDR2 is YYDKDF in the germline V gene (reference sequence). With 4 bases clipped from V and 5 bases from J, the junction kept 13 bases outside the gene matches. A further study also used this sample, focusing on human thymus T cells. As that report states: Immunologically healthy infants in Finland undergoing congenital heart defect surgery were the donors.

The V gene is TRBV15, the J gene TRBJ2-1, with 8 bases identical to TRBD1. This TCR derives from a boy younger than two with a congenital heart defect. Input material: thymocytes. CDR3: CATSKKGRTGRHNEQFF. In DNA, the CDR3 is TGTGCCACCAGCAAAAAGGGCAGGACAGGGCGGCACAATGAGCAGTTCTTC.